This T cell receptor beta chain was obtained from a study of shared clonotypes between healthy human individuals. With 6 bases removed from V and 5 bases from J, the gap between germline ends came to 13 bases. The CDR3 loop spans 13 amino acids. From germline, CDR1 is MNHEY and CDR2 SVGAGI. A word on this clone: What it recognizes is unknown.

Profiled with immunoSEQ multiplex PCR; TCRdb holds only in-frame clones, not every one. The sample records 2 million to 2.5 million clones, under 97% being singletons. Study results and limitations: A reduction in generation probabilities was seen for non-shared clonotypes relative to those shared by all four donors.

The chain joins TRBV6-5 to TRBJ1-2; D uncertain. This clonotype originated in a man younger than 35 in good health. The sample consisted of naive CD4+ T cells sorted from blood. Subset indicated: CD45RA+ positively selected. Here the CDR3 reads CASSPRRSYGYTF. CDR3 DNA sequence: TGTGCCAGCAGCCCCCGGCGCTCATATGGCTACACCTTC.